This T cell receptor (beta chain) originates from a study of shared clonotypes between healthy human individuals (dated by TCRdb to 2018 to 2020). For the study in its entirety: Three men and a couple of women, aged 18 to 49 years, made up the cohort. For each donor, CD4 naive and CD4 memory were each run on three plates, CD8 naive on two plates, and CD8 memory on one plate. The study deeply sequenced blood TCR repertoires of about 5 healthy adults to estimate repertoire size and the extent of clonotype sharing between individuals. Different laboratories and diverse techniques were used to prepare libraries and sequence TCR repertoires, to increase sequencing depth and limit assay-specific biases. Each donor's leukapheresis produced roughly between roughly 0.85 and 10 billion PBMCs.

TCR CDR3 regions were amplified from genomic DNA by multiplex PCR using the deep immunoSEQ assay. Extracted genomic DNA from each cell subset was distributed evenly across all wells of several immunoSEQ 96-well plates, and each plate was treated as a replicate. Each replicate PCR for sorted subsets received approximately 200 ng genomic DNA, equal to about 29,000 T cell genomes. Purified libraries were measured with a Qubit 3.0 fluorometer, size-checked on a Bioanalyzer 2100, and measured again with the KAPA Library Quantification kit. Every immunoSEQ 96-well plate was sequenced on a dedicated single-read 150-cycle Illumina NextSeq 550 flow cell. As for the original processing: Because only junctional sequences without quality scores were contained in the immunoSEQ output, filtering matching that applied to full-length reads could not be performed. Sequences were annotated with PyIR, a Python wrapper for IgBLAST v1.9, using IMGT germline references to assign V/J genes and CDR3. Any read was removed if the V/J assignment was weak (E-value above 1e-6), the CDR3 was missing, or the read contained stop codons, out-of-frame junctions, or ambiguous translated residues. A V3J clonotype was defined by an identical inferred V gene, J gene, and CDR3 amino acid sequence. Percentage overlap between repertoires was computed as shared unique clonotypes divided by the size of the smaller repertoire. Richness of each repertoire was evaluated using RTK rarefaction, the Chao1 estimator, and Recon v2.1 estimates of unobserved clonotypes. OLGA was used to compute generation probabilities for all TCRbeta clonotypes that the gDNA method yielded from a handful of donors. TCRdb re-hosts the immuneACCESS table, in-frame sequences only. Its copies lack some clones; in the studies checked, an unresolved V gene accounts for under half of them, and the cause for the rest is not known. That table furnishes V, J and clone size, whereas the DNA furnished D and trimming. The sample contains some 380,000 clones, about 96% of them found a single time. The ten largest account for around 0.29% of the sample.

What the work shows at the level of the full study, not this receptor alone: Incomplete sequencing was indicated by rarefaction of sorted-subset datasets, despite the large sequencing depth. The small number of donors limited the genetic and exposure-history diversity represented. About 4.5% of naive CD4, around 3.6% of naive CD8, roughly 2.5% of memory CD4, and more than 0.35% of memory CD8 clonotypes were shared across several donors. Naive subsets generally had larger estimated clonotype richness than memory subsets did. Clonotypes shared by all four sorted-subset donors showed higher generation probabilities than non-shared clonotypes. Based on pairwise subsampling, the degree of clonotype sharing among donors was expected to be affected by sequencing depth. Sampling was limited to blood, and TCR repertoires in tissue likely differ from TCR repertoires in blood.

Healthy HIV-negative adults with no recently reported acute infections or vaccinations were included as donors. Only Caucasian adults living in Nashville, Tennessee, USA were represented among the donors. The CD8 memory samples were a combination of magnetically selected CD45RO+ cells and CCR7-negative CD45RA+ effector memory (TemRA) cells. Blood was obtained by leukapheresis, after which PBMCs were separated by Ficoll-Histopaque density gradient centrifugation and cryopreserved in liquid nitrogen vapor phase. Analytical flow cytometry was used to check the purity and quantity of every magnetically sorted T cell population. Genomic DNA was isolated from every sorted fraction and measured by UV absorbance on a Nanodrop 2000c. Per the germline V gene (reference sequence), LNHDA is the CDR1 and SQIVND is the CDR2. Trimming costs V 1 base and J 3 bases, and their ends lie 15 bases apart. Inclusive of the bounding cysteine and phenylalanine, the CDR3 is 16 residues long. The only DNA kept is the CDR3, 48 bases in frame from the first base.

For this clone: This clone's antigen is unknown. The input lacks base qualities; no much larger clone sits a single base away.

Sequenced input: memory CD8+ T cells sorted from blood. This specimen's cell subset or site label, interpreted: CD45RO+ cells pooled with CCR7-negative TemRA cells. The receptor was derived from a man aged 25 to 40 in good health. The chain is encoded by TRBV19 joined to TRBJ1-2; too little of a D gene remains to name it. CDR3 protein: CASSIGGSLGHYGYTF. The nucleotides read TGTGCCAGTAGTATAGGTGGTTCCCTCGGGCACTATGGCTACACCTTC.